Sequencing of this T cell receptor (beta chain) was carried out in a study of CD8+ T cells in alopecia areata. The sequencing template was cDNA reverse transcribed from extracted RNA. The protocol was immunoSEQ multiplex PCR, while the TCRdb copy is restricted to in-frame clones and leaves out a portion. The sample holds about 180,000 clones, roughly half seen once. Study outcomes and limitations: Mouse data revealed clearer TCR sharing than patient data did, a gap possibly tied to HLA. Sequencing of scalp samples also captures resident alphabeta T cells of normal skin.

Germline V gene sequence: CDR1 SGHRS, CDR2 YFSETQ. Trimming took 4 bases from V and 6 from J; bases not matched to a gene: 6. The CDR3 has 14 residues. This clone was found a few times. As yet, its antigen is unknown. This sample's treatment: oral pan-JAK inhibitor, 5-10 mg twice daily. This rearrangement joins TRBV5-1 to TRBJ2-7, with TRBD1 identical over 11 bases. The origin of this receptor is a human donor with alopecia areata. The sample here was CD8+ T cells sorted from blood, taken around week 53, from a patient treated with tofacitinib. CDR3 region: CASSTRTGGVEQYF. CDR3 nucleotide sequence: TGCGCCAGCAGCACCCGGACAGGGGGCGTCGAGCAGTACTTC.